This T cell receptor beta chain came from a study of CD8+CD57+ T cells in acquired aplastic anemia. In patients chosen for sequencing, flow cytometry had shown CD8+CD57+ cell expansion. This CDR3 contains 14 residues. The V gene's germline CDR1 is SGHVS and CDR2 FQNEAQ. Trimming pared 4 bases from V and 5 bases from J, leaving 15 bases between. The use of genomic DNA as template underpinned the TCR beta VDJ and CDR3 profiling. TCRdb reprocessed the reads via MiXCR and lists one record per CDR3 protein. The table shows around 200,000 distinct CDR3 sequences, with roughly 65% occurring only once. The sequenced sample consisted of sorted CD4+, CD8+, or CD8+CD57+ T cells (not recorded which) from PBMCs. The V gene is TRBV7-8, the J gene TRBJ2-7; D unresolved. This receptor was obtained from a human donor with aplastic anemia. The CDR3 sequence: CASSSLQDPDEQYF. DNA for the CDR3: TGTGCCAGCAGCTCCCTCCAGGACCCTGACGAGCAGTACTTC.